The T cell receptor beta chain under discussion was sequenced for a study of CD8 T cells in Susac syndrome. The RNA input was roughly 0.45 to 1 ug, and it was reverse transcribed with random hexamers. It was immunoSEQ multiplex PCR that amplified TCR beta CDR3 across 54 Vbeta and 13 Jbeta. TCRdb called the immunoSEQ multiplex PCR reads again in MiXCR, with one record for every CDR3 protein. The table records 200,000 or so distinct CDR3 sequences, about 95% of them present only once. The CDR3 contains 15 residues. CDR1 and CDR2 from the germline V gene are SGHTA and FQGTGA. Trimming took 6 bases from V and 2 from J; bases not matched to a gene: 6.

The clonotype comes from a human donor with multiple sclerosis. Sequenced sample: CD4+ T cells from PBMCs. The chain employs TRBV7-3 and TRBJ2-3; 9 nucleotides match TRBD1. This CDR3 is CASSKTGGFTDTQYF. CDR3 coding DNA: TGTGCCAGCAGTAAGACAGGGGGGTTCACAGATACGCAGTATTTT.